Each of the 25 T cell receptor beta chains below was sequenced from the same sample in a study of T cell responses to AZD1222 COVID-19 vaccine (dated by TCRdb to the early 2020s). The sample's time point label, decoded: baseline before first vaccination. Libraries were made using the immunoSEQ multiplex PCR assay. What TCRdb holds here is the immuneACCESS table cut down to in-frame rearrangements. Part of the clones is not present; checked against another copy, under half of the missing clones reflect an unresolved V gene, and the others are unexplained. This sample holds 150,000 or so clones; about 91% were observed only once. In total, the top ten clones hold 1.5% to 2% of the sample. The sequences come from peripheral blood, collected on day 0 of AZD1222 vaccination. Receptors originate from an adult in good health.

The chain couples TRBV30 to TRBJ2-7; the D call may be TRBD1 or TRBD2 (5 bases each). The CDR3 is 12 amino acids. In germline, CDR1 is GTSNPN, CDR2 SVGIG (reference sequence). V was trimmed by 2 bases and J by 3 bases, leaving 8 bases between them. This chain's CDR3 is CAWSPGLYEQYF. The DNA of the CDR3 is TGTGCCTGGAGTCCGGGGCTCTACGAGCAGTACTTC.

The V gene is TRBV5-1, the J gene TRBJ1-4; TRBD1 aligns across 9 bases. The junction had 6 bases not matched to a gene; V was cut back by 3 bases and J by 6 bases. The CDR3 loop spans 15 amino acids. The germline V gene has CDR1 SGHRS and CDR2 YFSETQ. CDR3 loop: CASSWGDRDHEKLFF. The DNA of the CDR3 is TGCGCCAGCAGCTGGGGGGACAGGGATCATGAAAAACTGTTTTTT.

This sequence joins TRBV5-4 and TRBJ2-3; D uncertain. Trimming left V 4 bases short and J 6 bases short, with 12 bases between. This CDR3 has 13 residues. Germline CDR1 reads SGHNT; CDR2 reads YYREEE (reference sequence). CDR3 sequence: CASSRILEDTQYF. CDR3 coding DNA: TGTGCCAGCAGCAGAATATTGGAGGATACGCAGTATTTT.

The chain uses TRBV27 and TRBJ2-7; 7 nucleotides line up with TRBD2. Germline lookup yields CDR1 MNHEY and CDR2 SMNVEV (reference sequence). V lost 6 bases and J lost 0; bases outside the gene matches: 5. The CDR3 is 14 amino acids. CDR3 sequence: CASSLLASSYEQYF. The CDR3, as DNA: TGTGCCAGCAGCCTACTAGCGAGCTCCTACGAGCAGTACTTC.

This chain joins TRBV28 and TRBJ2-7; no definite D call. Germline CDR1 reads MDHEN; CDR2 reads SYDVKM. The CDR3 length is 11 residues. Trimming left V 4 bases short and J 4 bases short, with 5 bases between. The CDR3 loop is CASSSQYEQYF. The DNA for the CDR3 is TGTGCCAGCAGTTCTCAGTACGAGCAGTACTTC.

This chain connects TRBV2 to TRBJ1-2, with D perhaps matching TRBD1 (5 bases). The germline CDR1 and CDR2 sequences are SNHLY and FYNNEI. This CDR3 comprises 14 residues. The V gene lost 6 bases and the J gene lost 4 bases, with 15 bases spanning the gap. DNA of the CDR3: TGTGCCAGCAGCGGGGCGGCCCGTGCCTATGGCTACACCTTC. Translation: CASSGAARAYGYTF. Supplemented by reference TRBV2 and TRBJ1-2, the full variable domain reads EPEVTQTPSHQVTQMGQEVILRCVPISNHLYFYWYRQILGQKVEFLVSFYNNEISEKSEIFDDQFSVERPDGSNFTLKIRSTKLEDSAMYFCASSGAARAYGYTFGSGTRLTVV.

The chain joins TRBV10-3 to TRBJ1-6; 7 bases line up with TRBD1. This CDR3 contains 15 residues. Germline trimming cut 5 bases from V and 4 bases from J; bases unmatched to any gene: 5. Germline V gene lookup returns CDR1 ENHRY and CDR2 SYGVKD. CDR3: CAISSGTVYNSPLHF. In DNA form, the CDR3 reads TGTGCCATCAGTTCCGGGACAGTGTATAATTCACCCCTCCACTTT.

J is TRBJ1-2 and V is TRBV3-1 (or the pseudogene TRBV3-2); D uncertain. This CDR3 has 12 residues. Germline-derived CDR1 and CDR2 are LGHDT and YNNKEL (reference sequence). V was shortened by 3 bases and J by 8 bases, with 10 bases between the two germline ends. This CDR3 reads CASSQLQKGYTF. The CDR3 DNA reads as TGTGCCAGCAGCCAGCTCCAAAAAGGCTACACCTTC.

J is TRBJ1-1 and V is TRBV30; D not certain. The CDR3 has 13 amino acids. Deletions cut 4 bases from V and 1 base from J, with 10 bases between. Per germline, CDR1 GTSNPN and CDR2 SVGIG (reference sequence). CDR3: CAWKADKNTEAFF. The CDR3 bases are TGTGCCTGGAAAGCCGACAAGAACACTGAAGCTTTCTTT. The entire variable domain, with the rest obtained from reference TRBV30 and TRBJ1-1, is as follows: SQTIHQWPATLVQPVGSPLSLECTVEGTSNPNLYWYRQAAGRGLQLLFYSVGIGQISSEVPQNLSASRPQDRQFILSSKKLLLSDSGFYLCAWKADKNTEAFFGQGTRLTVV.

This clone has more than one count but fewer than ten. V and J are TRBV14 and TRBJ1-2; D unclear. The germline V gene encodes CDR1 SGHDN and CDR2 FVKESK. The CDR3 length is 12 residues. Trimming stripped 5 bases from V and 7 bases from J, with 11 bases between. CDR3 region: CASSVGALGYTF. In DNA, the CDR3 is TGTGCCAGCAGCGTCGGAGCCCTTGGCTACACCTTC.

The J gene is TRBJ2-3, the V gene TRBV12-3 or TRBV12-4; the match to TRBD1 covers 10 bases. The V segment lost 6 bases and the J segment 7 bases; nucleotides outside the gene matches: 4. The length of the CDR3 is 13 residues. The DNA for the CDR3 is TGTGCCAGCAGCGGGACAGGGGTGAATACGCAGTATTTT. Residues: CASSGTGVNTQYF.

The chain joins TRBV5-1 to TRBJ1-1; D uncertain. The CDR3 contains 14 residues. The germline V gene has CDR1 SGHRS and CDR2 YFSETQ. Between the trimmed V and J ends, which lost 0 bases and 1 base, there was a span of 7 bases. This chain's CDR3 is CASSLDIRNTEAFF. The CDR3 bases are TGCGCCAGCAGCTTGGACATACGGAACACTGAAGCTTTCTTT.

The CDR3 nucleotides are TGTGCCTGGAGTGTGGTAGAACTCACCGGGGAGCTGTTTTTT. This gives the protein CAWSVVELTGELFF. This chain joins TRBV30 and TRBJ2-2, with unresolved D. V lost 0 bases and J 4 bases, leaving 9 bases between the germline ends. The germline V gene encodes CDR1 GTSNPN and CDR2 SVGIG (reference sequence). The CDR3 is made up of 14 amino acids.

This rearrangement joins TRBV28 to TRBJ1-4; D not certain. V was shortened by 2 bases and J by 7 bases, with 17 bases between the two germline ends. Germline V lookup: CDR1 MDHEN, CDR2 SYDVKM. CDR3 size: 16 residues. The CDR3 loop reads CASSLSGRPLGEKLFF. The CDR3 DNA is TGTGCCAGCAGTTTAAGTGGTCGACCCCTGGGTGAAAAACTGTTTTTT.

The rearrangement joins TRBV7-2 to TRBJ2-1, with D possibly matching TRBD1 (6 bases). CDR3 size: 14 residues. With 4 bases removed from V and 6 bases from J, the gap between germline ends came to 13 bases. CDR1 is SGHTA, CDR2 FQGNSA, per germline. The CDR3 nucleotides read TGTGCCAGCAGCTCGGACAGCTTCGCCAATGAGCAGTTCTTC. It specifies CASSSDSFANEQFF.

The CDR3 bases are TGTGCCAGCAGCCTGGGACTAGCGGGGGGTAGGCCCTACAATGAGCAGTTCTTC. As protein: CASSLGLAGGRPYNEQFF. This chain links TRBV13 with TRBJ2-1; 15 positions agree with TRBD2. V dropped 5 bases and J dropped 2; count of bases not matched to a gene: 7. The length of the CDR3 is 18 residues. Germline V gives CDR1 PRHDT, CDR2 FYEKMQ (reference sequence).

The CDR3 reads CASSETGAATNEKLFF. As DNA, the CDR3 is TGTGCCAGCAGCGAAACCGGGGCAGCAACTAATGAAAAACTGTTTTTT. The chain employs TRBV6-1 and TRBJ1-4; D is possibly TRBD1 (5 bases). The CDR3 loop spans 16 amino acids. CDR1 MNHNS and CDR2 SASEGT come from the germline V gene. V shed 6 bases and J shed 0 bases, with 14 bases lying between them.

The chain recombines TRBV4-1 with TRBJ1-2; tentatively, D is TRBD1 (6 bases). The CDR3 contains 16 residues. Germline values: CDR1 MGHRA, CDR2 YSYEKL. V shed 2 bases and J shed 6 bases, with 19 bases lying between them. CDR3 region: CASSQPGRGSLHGYTF. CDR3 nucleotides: TGCGCCAGCAGCCAACCGGGCAGGGGAAGTCTTCATGGCTACACCTTC.

The CDR3 spells CASSYSLLKASGQENNEQFF. The CDR3 DNA is TGTGCCAGCAGTTACTCCCTTTTAAAGGCTAGCGGCCAAGAAAACAATGAGCAGTTCTTC. The rearrangement uses TRBV6-2 or TRBV6-3 and TRBJ2-1; TRBD2 matches at 7 bases. The V segment lost 0 bases and the J segment 5 bases; nucleotides outside the gene matches: 19. CDR3 length: 20 amino acids. Germline V lookup: CDR1 MNHEY, CDR2 SVGEGT.

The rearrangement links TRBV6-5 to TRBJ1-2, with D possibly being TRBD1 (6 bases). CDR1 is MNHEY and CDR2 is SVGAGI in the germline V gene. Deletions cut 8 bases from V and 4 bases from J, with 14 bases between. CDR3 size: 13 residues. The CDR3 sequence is CASSGQGTYGYTF. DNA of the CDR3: TGTGCCAGCTCTGGGCAGGGGACCTATGGCTACACCTTC.

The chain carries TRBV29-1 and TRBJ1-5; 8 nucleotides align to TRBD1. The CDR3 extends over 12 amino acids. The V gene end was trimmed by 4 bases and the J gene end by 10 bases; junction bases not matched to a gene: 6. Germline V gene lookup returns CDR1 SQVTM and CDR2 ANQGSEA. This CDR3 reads CSVGDGQGPQHF. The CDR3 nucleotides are TGCAGCGTTGGGGACGGACAGGGCCCCCAGCATTTT.

The CDR3 region has the DNA TGCAGCGTTGAGACTTCAGAGACCTACGAGCAGTACTTC. It is translated as CSVETSETYEQYF. The V gene is TRBV29-1, the J gene TRBJ2-7; no clear D. CDR3 size: 13 residues. Germline CDR1 is SQVTM and CDR2 is ANQGSEA. V lost 3 bases, J lost 2 bases, and 11 bases lay in between.

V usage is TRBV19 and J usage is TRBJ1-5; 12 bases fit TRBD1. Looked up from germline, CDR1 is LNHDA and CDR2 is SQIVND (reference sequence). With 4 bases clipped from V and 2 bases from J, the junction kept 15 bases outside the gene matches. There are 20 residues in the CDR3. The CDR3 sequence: CASSTKIPGQGARGNQPQHF. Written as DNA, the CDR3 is TGTGCCAGTAGTACAAAAATTCCGGGACAGGGGGCAAGGGGCAATCAGCCCCAGCATTTT.

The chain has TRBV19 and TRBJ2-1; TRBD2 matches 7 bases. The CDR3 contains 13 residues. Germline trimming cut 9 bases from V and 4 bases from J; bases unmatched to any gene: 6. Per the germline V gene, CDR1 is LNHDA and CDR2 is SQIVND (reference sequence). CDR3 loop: CASCTSAYNEQFF. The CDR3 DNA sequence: TGTGCCAGCTGTACTAGCGCGTACAATGAGCAGTTCTTC.

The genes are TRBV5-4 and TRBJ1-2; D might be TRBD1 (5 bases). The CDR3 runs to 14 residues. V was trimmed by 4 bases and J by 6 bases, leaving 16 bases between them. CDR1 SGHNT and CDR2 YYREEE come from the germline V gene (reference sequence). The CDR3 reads CASSPEGLRDGYTF. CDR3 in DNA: TGTGCCAGCAGCCCGGAGGGGCTACGTGATGGCTACACCTTC.